A selection of T cell receptor beta chains follows, all from one sample in a study of blood T cell repertoires in COVID-19. Clones were sequenced by immunoSEQ multiplex PCR, and TCRdb holds only the in-frame ones, with some missing. The table lists 110,000 or so clones, about 83% of them singletons, with about 6.6% in the top ten. What was sequenced was peripheral blood. The receptor source for this set is a man between 70 and 80 years old with acute or convalescent COVID-19. The CDR3 runs from the conserved cysteine through the conserved F or W. The order of the fields is D gene, J gene, clone size, V gene, CDR3 protein, CDR3 DNA. D genes are given only for firm matches. The size field is filled for only some rows; it gives once, few, many or a size class.

D gene: -; J gene: TRBJ1-2; clone size: once; V gene: TRBV7-3; CDR3 protein: CASSLTLGTSMVWWTF; CDR3 DNA: TGTGCCAGCAGCTTAACATTAGGGACTTCTATGGTCTGGTGGACCTTC
D gene: -; J gene: TRBJ2-2; clone size: -; V gene: TRBV5-6; CDR3 protein: CASSLGGLSTGELFF; CDR3 DNA: TGTGCCAGCAGCTTGGGCGGGCTCAGCACCGGGGAGCTGTTTTTT
D gene: -; J gene: TRBJ1-5; clone size: -; V gene: TRBV19; CDR3 protein: CASKPNRDGNQPQHF; CDR3 DNA: TGTGCCAGTAAACCCAATCGGGATGGCAATCAGCCCCAGCATTTT
D gene: -; J gene: TRBJ1-2; clone size: -; V gene: TRBV14; CDR3 protein: CASTAEAFGGPYGYTF; CDR3 DNA: TGTGCCAGCACCGCGGAGGCTTTCGGAGGGCCCTATGGCTACACCTTC
D gene: -; J gene: TRBJ2-1; clone size: -; V gene: TRBV30; CDR3 protein: CAWRYGSYNEQFF; CDR3 DNA: TGTGCCTGGAGATACGGGTCCTACAATGAGCAGTTCTTC
D gene: -; J gene: TRBJ2-7; clone size: -; V gene: TRBV7-9; CDR3 protein: CASSLAGQKEEQYF; CDR3 DNA: TGTGCCAGCAGCTTAGCAGGACAAAAGGAGGAGCAGTACTTC
D gene: -; J gene: TRBJ2-7; clone size: -; V gene: TRBV18; CDR3 protein: CASSEASDSSYEQYF; CDR3 DNA: TGTGCCAGCTCAGAAGCTAGCGACAGCTCCTACGAGCAGTACTTC
D gene: -; J gene: TRBJ2-7; clone size: once; V gene: TRBV7-9; CDR3 protein: CASSSRIKEVEQYF; CDR3 DNA: TGTGCCAGCAGCTCGCGGATAAAGGAGGTCGAGCAGTACTTC
D gene: TRBD2; J gene: TRBJ2-1; clone size: -; V gene: TRBV29-1; CDR3 protein: CSVVILAGVNEQFF; CDR3 DNA: TGCAGCGTTGTCATTCTAGCGGGAGTCAATGAGCAGTTCTTC
D gene: -; J gene: TRBJ2-3; clone size: -; V gene: TRBV2; CDR3 protein: CASTRVDTQYF; CDR3 DNA: TGTGCCAGCACCCGGGTAGATACGCAGTATTTT
D gene: TRBD1; J gene: TRBJ1-5; clone size: -; V gene: TRBV10-2; CDR3 protein: CASMVDRSNQPQHF; CDR3 DNA: TGCGCCAGCATGGTGGACAGGAGCAATCAGCCCCAGCATTTT
D gene: TRBD1; J gene: TRBJ2-5; clone size: -; V gene: TRBV9; CDR3 protein: CASSASRGKETQYF; CDR3 DNA: TGTGCCAGCAGCGCGAGCAGGGGGAAAGAGACCCAGTACTTC
D gene: -; J gene: TRBJ1-5; clone size: once; V gene: TRBV6-2/TRBV6-3; CDR3 protein: CASSSDTAGNQPQHF; CDR3 DNA: TGTGCCAGCAGTTCAGACACAGCCGGCAATCAGCCCCAGCATTTT
D gene: -; J gene: TRBJ2-1; clone size: -; V gene: TRBV2; CDR3 protein: CASIPGAPAYNEQFF; CDR3 DNA: TGTGCCAGCATACCAGGGGCCCCGGCCTACAATGAGCAGTTCTTC
D gene: -; J gene: TRBJ1-4; clone size: -; V gene: TRBV29-1; CDR3 protein: CSVESGGRADEKLFF; CDR3 DNA: TGCAGCGTGGAGTCCGGGGGTCGGGCTGATGAAAAACTGTTTTTT
D gene: -; J gene: TRBJ2-3; clone size: once; V gene: TRBV29-1; CDR3 protein: CSGGGSRDTQYF; CDR3 DNA: TGCAGCGGGGGGGGCTCGAGAGATACGCAGTATTTT
D gene: TRBD2; J gene: TRBJ2-7; clone size: -; V gene: TRBV29-1; CDR3 protein: CSVEGEGLPSYEQYF; CDR3 DNA: TGCAGCGTTGAAGGAGAGGGACTACCGTCCTACGAGCAGTACTTC
D gene: TRBD2; J gene: TRBJ2-1; clone size: -; V gene: TRBV19; CDR3 protein: CASSPTSGGWDEQFF; CDR3 DNA: TGTGCCAGTAGTCCAACTAGCGGGGGGTGGGATGAGCAGTTCTTC
D gene: -; J gene: TRBJ2-1; clone size: -; V gene: TRBV4-1; CDR3 protein: CASSQIGQDEQFF; CDR3 DNA: TGCGCCAGCAGCCAAATTGGGCAAGATGAGCAGTTCTTC
D gene: -; J gene: TRBJ1-1; clone size: -; V gene: TRBV6-5; CDR3 protein: CASTDRASNTEAFF; CDR3 DNA: TGTGCCAGCACCGACAGAGCCTCGAACACTGAAGCTTTCTTT
D gene: -; J gene: TRBJ2-7; clone size: -; V gene: TRBV28; CDR3 protein: CASRTGIPYEQYF; CDR3 DNA: TGTGCCAGTCGGACGGGGATCCCCTACGAGCAGTACTTC
D gene: TRBD1; J gene: TRBJ1-6; clone size: -; V gene: TRBV2; CDR3 protein: CASSLRTGGAESPLHF; CDR3 DNA: TGTGCCAGCAGCCTTAGGACAGGGGGCGCGGAATCACCCCTCCACTTT
D gene: TRBD2; J gene: TRBJ2-7; clone size: -; V gene: TRBV12-3/TRBV12-4; CDR3 protein: CASSLQGGSEQYF; CDR3 DNA: TGTGCCAGCAGCCTCCAGGGAGGGTCCGAGCAGTACTTC
D gene: -; J gene: TRBJ2-7; clone size: -; V gene: TRBV6-5; CDR3 protein: CASRNPSNFEQYF; CDR3 DNA: TGTGCCAGCAGAAACCCGAGCAACTTCGAGCAGTACTTC
D gene: TRBD2; J gene: TRBJ2-2; clone size: few; V gene: TRBV9; CDR3 protein: CASSVVPGGNTGELFF; CDR3 DNA: TGTGCCAGCAGCGTAGTTCCGGGAGGGAACACCGGGGAGCTGTTTTTT
D gene: -; J gene: TRBJ1-1; clone size: -; V gene: TRBV4-1; CDR3 protein: CASSPRPSAEAFF; CDR3 DNA: TGCGCCAGCAGCCCGCGACCAAGCGCTGAAGCTTTCTTT
D gene: TRBD1; J gene: TRBJ1-1; clone size: -; V gene: TRBV12-5; CDR3 protein: CASGLGQGAAFF; CDR3 DNA: TGTGCTAGTGGTTTAGGGCAGGGGGCGGCTTTCTTT
D gene: -; J gene: TRBJ2-7; clone size: -; V gene: TRBV7-6; CDR3 protein: CASSWGREQYF; CDR3 DNA: TGTGCCAGCAGCTGGGGGCGAGAGCAGTACTTC
D gene: -; J gene: TRBJ1-2; clone size: -; V gene: TRBV4-3; CDR3 protein: CASSQNGVSYGYTF; CDR3 DNA: TGCGCCAGCAGCCAAAACGGGGTTAGCTATGGCTACACCTTC
D gene: TRBD2; J gene: TRBJ2-3; clone size: -; V gene: TRBV9; CDR3 protein: CASSVAAGGSTDTQYF; CDR3 DNA: TGTGCCAGCAGCGTAGCAGCGGGAGGTTCAACAGATACGCAGTATTTT
D gene: TRBD2; J gene: TRBJ2-3; clone size: -; V gene: TRBV5-4; CDR3 protein: CASSSPGLAGTDTQYF; CDR3 DNA: TGTGCCAGCAGCTCTCCGGGACTAGCGGGTACAGATACGCAGTATTTT
D gene: TRBD2; J gene: TRBJ2-1; clone size: -; V gene: TRBV7-8; CDR3 protein: CASTHGGAGYNEQFF; CDR3 DNA: TGTGCCAGCACTCACGGGGGGGCAGGCTACAATGAGCAGTTCTTC
D gene: -; J gene: TRBJ2-3; clone size: -; V gene: TRBV9; CDR3 protein: CASRDSSDTQYF; CDR3 DNA: TGTGCCAGCAGGGACAGCTCAGATACGCAGTATTTT
D gene: TRBD2; J gene: TRBJ2-5; clone size: -; V gene: TRBV5-1; CDR3 protein: CASRPGLLQETQYF; CDR3 DNA: TGCGCCAGCAGACCGGGACTACTCCAAGAGACCCAGTACTTC